What follows are 18 T cell receptor beta chains derived from one specimen sequenced in a study of prognosis after radiotherapy for stage I lung cancer. Two-round multiplex PCR on genomic DNA was the method by which TCR beta CDR3 was amplified. First-round PCR, the initial amplification, used primers specific to each TRBV and TRBJ gene. MiXCR, applied by TCRdb to the multiplex PCR reads, yields one record per CDR3 protein. The table shows around 60,000 distinct CDR3 sequences, with approximately 25% occurring only once. Sequencing used PBMCs, obtained before or after stereotactic body radiation therapy (not recorded which). The receptor source for this set is a donor over 45 with non-small cell lung cancer.

This clonotype was recorded at least ten times. The gene calls are TRBV20-1 and TRBJ2-3; D gene unclear. V was clipped by 0 bases and J by 6 bases, with 10 bases between them. Germline loops: CDR1 DFQATT, CDR2 SNEGSKA (reference sequence). CDR3 length equals 13 residues. CDR3 residues: CSARDSRTDTQYF. The CDR3 DNA reads TGCAGTGCTAGAGATTCGAGGACCGATACGCAGTATTTT.

As concerns this clonotype: Given a much more abundant clone one base away, this may be a read error. The genes are TRBV20-1 and TRBJ2-5; D remains unclear. The germline V gene encodes CDR1 DFQATT and CDR2 SNEGSKA (reference sequence). This CDR3 is built from 10 residues. CDR3 coding DNA: TGCAGCCAGAGCCAGGCGACCCAGTACTTC. Translation gives CSQSQATQYF.

The sample holds a few counts of this clonotype. This may be a read error, as it is one base from a much larger clone. The chain is built from TRBV29-1 and TRBJ2-3; D is perhaps TRBD1 (6 bases). V gave up 7 bases and J gave up 6 bases, with 17 bases separating them. Germline V gene lookup returns CDR1 SQVTM and CDR2 ANQGSEA. The CDR3 contains 13 residues. In nucleotides, the CDR3 is TGCAGCGCCCGGGACATCCCTCGGGATACGCAGTATTTT. This sequence encodes CSARDIPRDTQYF.

The V gene is TRBV6-2 or TRBV6-3, the J gene TRBJ2-7; 8 bases are a match to TRBD2. Germline trimming cut 6 bases from V and 3 bases from J; bases unmatched to any gene: 10. Germline loops: CDR1 MNHEY, CDR2 SVGEGT. The CDR3 extends over 15 amino acids. Here the CDR3 DNA reads TGTGCCAGCAGACCCTCGGGGGGGCCAGACTACGAGCAGTACTTC. This sequence encodes CASRPSGGPDYEQYF.

This clonotype has a count of ten or more. J is TRBJ2-1 and V is TRBV12-3 or TRBV12-4; the D is unclear. V lost 3 bases and J lost 6, with 3 bases in between. CDR3 length: 11 residues. CDR3: CASSFVNEQFF. CDR3 in DNA: TGTGCCAGCAGTTTCGTCAATGAGCAGTTCTTC.

This clonotype appeared many times. Here the CDR3 reads CAWTDGTGELFF. The CDR3 DNA reads TGTGCCTGGACCGACGGGACCGGGGAGCTGTTTTTT. V and J are TRBV30 and TRBJ2-2; the D is unclear. The CDR3 is made up of 12 amino acids. Looked up from germline, CDR1 is GTSNPN and CDR2 is SVGIG (reference sequence). The V end lost 4 bases, the J end lost 5 bases, and 8 bases lay between the germline ends.

This clonotype was recorded at least ten times. This chain links TRBV12-3 or TRBV12-4 with TRBJ1-5; 7 nucleotides agree with TRBD1. This CDR3 has 14 residues. V shed 3 bases and J 4 bases; nucleotides not matched to a gene: 3. CDR3 DNA: TGTGCCAGCAGTTTCCAGGGACAGAATCAGCCCCAGCATTTT. It is translated as CASSFQGQNQPQHF.

This clonotype has ten or more counts. This chain joins TRBV6-5 and TRBJ2-1, with TRBD2 matching over 7 bases. The J segment lost 5 bases and the V segment lost 2 bases, leaving 9 bases of the junction unmatched. CDR3 length: 16 residues. Germline CDR1 reads MNHEY; CDR2 reads SVGAGI. CDR3 bases: TGTGCCAGCAGTTACGGTGGGAGCGGGACTCACAATGAGCAGTTCTTC. Residues: CASSYGGSGTHNEQFF.

The sample holds a few counts of this clonotype. The chain uses TRBV5-5 and TRBJ2-5; TRBD2 might be the D (5 bases). The V gene lost 0 bases and the J gene lost 7 bases, with 10 bases spanning the gap. Germline V gives CDR1 SGHKS, CDR2 YYEKEE (reference sequence). The CDR3 runs 13 residues. This CDR3 reads CASSLEGAGTQYF. The CDR3 nucleotides are TGTGCCAGCAGCTTGGAAGGTGCGGGGACCCAGTACTTC.

For this clonotype: Possible read error: a much larger clone is one base away. The CDR3 sequence is CASSQGTTYEQYF. The CDR3 DNA reads as TGTGCCAGCAGCCAAGGCACGACCTACGAGCAGTACTTC. V gene TRBV14 combines with J gene TRBJ2-7; D call uncertain. In germline, CDR1 is SGHDN, CDR2 FVKESK. V lost 1 base, J lost 2 bases, and 6 bases lay in between. This CDR3 is 13 amino acids long.

The chain carries TRBV6-1 and TRBJ2-3; 8 nucleotides match TRBD2. The CDR3 totals 16 residues. CDR1 MNHNS and CDR2 SASEGT come from the germline V gene. Losses at the gene ends were 6 bases for V and 2 bases for J; bases not matched to a gene: 10. The CDR3 protein is CASRYTTSGTTDTQYF. CDR3 DNA: TGTGCCAGCAGATATACAACTAGCGGAACCACAGATACGCAGTATTTT.

To note about this clonotype: A read error may account for a junction end that differs from germline. The gene calls are TRBV6-1 and TRBJ1-2; D is unresolved. CDR1 is MNHNS, CDR2 SASEGT, per germline. The CDR3 runs to 14 residues. The CDR3 reads CASSSWTYYYCYTF. The CDR3 DNA reads TGTGCCAGCAGCTCCTGGACCTATTACTATTGCTACACCTTC.

This clonotype has a count of ten or more. This chain joins TRBV12-3 or TRBV12-4 and TRBJ1-6; no clear D gene. Deletions cut 4 bases from V and 9 bases from J, with 13 bases between. CDR3 length equals 14 residues. The CDR3 bases are TGTGCCAGCAGTTCAAGACTAATCGGTTCACCCCTCCACTTT. It translates to CASSSRLIGSPLHF.

A note on this clonotype: This may be a read error: a much more frequent sequence differs by one nucleotide. This rearrangement joins TRBV19 to TRBJ1-4, with TRBD1 identical over 7 bases. Germline CDR1 reads LNHDA; CDR2 reads SQIVND (reference sequence). The CDR3 loop spans 15 amino acids. The CDR3 region has the DNA TGTACCAGTACTCAAGACAGGGTGGAGAGTGAAAAACTGTTTTTT. Protein product: CTSTQDRVESEKLFF.

Only a few counts were recorded for this clonotype. This may come from a read error, since a much larger clone is one base off. The chain employs TRBV2 and TRBJ1-3; unclear D gene. V was cut by 5 bases and J by 2 bases, with 7 bases left in between. Looked up from germline, CDR1 is SNHLY and CDR2 is FYNNEI. The CDR3 is made up of 13 amino acids. The CDR3 is CASSSTTGNTIYF. Here the CDR3 DNA reads TGTGCCAGCAGTTCGACAACTGGAAACACCATATATTTT.

This clonotype came up once. A far larger clone is a single base away, which makes a read error likely. The rearrangement links TRBV6-9 to TRBJ2-7; perhaps TRBD2 as D (5 bases). V lost 4 bases to trimming and J lost 7 bases, with 11 bases between them. Germline lookup yields CDR1 MNHGY and CDR2 SVAAGI. This CDR3 has 12 amino acids. The CDR3 reads CASSSPTREQYF. As DNA, the CDR3 is TGTGCCAGCAGTTCCCCCACTAGAGAGCAGTACTTC.

This clonotype appeared many times. V gene TRBV20-1 combines with J gene TRBJ2-7; no definite D call. The CDR3 covers 11 residues. Germline V gene data show CDR1 as DFQATT and CDR2 as SNEGSKA (reference sequence). The V end lost 5 bases, the J end lost 4 bases, and 9 bases lay between the germline ends. The CDR3 DNA reads TGCAGTGCTCCCAACCGGTACGAGCAGTACTTC. This sequence encodes CSAPNRYEQYF.

This clonotype was seen at least ten times. A much larger clone lies one base from this, so it may be a read error. The CDR3 does not close with the conserved phenylalanine or tryptophan, likely indicating a read error. The chain links TRBV28 to TRBJ1-1; tentatively, D is TRBD1 (5 bases). Trimming shortened V by 6 bases and J by 1 base, and 9 bases separated the two germline ends. Germline assignment: CDR1 MDHEN and CDR2 SYDVKM. The CDR3 covers 13 residues. The CDR3 DNA sequence: TGTGCCAGCAGAGGGGTTAGGAACACTGAAGCTTTCTCT. This codes for CASRGVRNTEAFS.